Each of the 10 T cell receptor beta chains below was sequenced from the same sample in a study of blood T cell repertoires in COVID-19. Using immunoSEQ multiplex PCR, the repertoire was profiled, and TCRdb retains in-frame clones only, with some absent. The sample has more than 150,000 clones; 90% to 95% are singletons. The sample comprised peripheral blood. These receptors were taken from a man aged 45-60 years with acute or convalescent COVID-19.

The CDR3 bases are TGTGCCAGCAGCCAGGGTATGGCTTTCTTT. Its protein product is CASSQGMAFF. This chain connects TRBV12-3 or TRBV12-4 to TRBJ1-1; tentative D call: TRBD1 (5 bases). This CDR3 contains 10 residues. The V and J ends lost 6 bases and 11 bases respectively, with 10 bases between them.

The chain employs TRBV3-1 (or the pseudogene TRBV3-2) and TRBJ2-1; D might be TRBD1 (5 bases). The CDR3 is 17 residues long. Germline CDR1 is LGHDT and CDR2 is YNNKEL (reference sequence). With 0 bases removed from V and 7 bases from J, the gap between germline ends came to 19 bases. CDR3 amino acids: CASSQDLRDLVLNEQFF. CDR3 nucleotides: TGTGCCAGCAGCCAAGATCTCAGGGATCTGGTATTGAATGAGCAGTTCTTC.

This clone was observed once. The gene calls are TRBV5-1 and TRBJ2-3; the match to TRBD2 covers 14 bases. The CDR3 loop spans 18 amino acids. J was trimmed by 5 bases and V by 3 bases; bases with no gene match: 11. Germline values: CDR1 SGHRS, CDR2 YFSETQ. The CDR3 spells CASSSPPGLAGAGDTQYF. As DNA, the CDR3 is TGCGCCAGCAGCTCGCCTCCGGGACTAGCGGGGGCAGGAGATACGCAGTATTTT.

The chain employs TRBV9 and TRBJ1-2, with D possibly matching TRBD1 (5 bases). V shed 3 bases and J shed 7 bases, with 16 bases lying between them. The CDR3 spans 14 residues. Germline CDR1 SGDLS, CDR2 YYNGEE. CDR3 sequence reads: CASSEWSGDPGYTF. The CDR3 nucleotides are TGTGCCAGCAGCGAGTGGTCGGGGGATCCTGGCTACACCTTC.

V and J are TRBV4-1 and TRBJ1-5; D gene ambiguous. The CDR3 is made up of 13 amino acids. The ends were cut back, 2 bases at V and 5 bases at J, with 7 bases in the middle. Per germline, CDR1 MGHRA and CDR2 YSYEKL. CDR3 bases: TGCGCCAGCAGCCAATTCTTCGATCAGCCCCAGCATTTT. This codes for CASSQFFDQPQHF.

The chain couples TRBV7-6 to TRBJ2-1, with 13 bases aligning to TRBD2. The J segment lost 8 bases and the V segment lost 5 bases, leaving 9 bases of the junction unmatched. The length of the CDR3 is 16 residues. Looked up from germline, CDR1 is SGHVS and CDR2 is FNYEAQ. CDR3: CASSERGTSGIDEQFF. CDR3 nucleotides: TGTGCCAGCAGCGAGAGGGGGACTAGCGGGATCGATGAGCAGTTCTTC. The full variable domain, with the rest looked up from reference TRBV7-6 and TRBJ2-1, is GAGVSQSPRYKVTKRGQDVALRCDPISGHVSLYWYRQALGQGPEFLTYFNYEAQQDKSGLPNDRFSAERPEGSISTLTIQRTEQRDSAMYRCASSERGTSGIDEQFFGPGTRLTVL.

This chain connects TRBV6-5 to TRBJ1-6; weak D call: TRBD1 (6 bases). CDR3 length: 14 amino acids. V was cut by 6 bases and J by 7 bases, with 13 bases left in between. Germline values: CDR1 MNHEY, CDR2 SVGAGI. The chain's CDR3 is CASSRDRLNSPLHF. The DNA of the CDR3 is TGTGCCAGCAGCCGCGACAGGTTGAATTCACCCCTCCACTTT.

The chain uses TRBV6-5 and TRBJ2-5, with 9 bases that match TRBD2. Germline V gene lookup returns CDR1 MNHEY and CDR2 SVGAGI. V was pared by 6 bases and J by 3 bases, with 8 bases of the junction left unmatched. This CDR3 comprises 15 residues. This CDR3 is CASSMFLAGEETQYF. CDR3 DNA sequence: TGTGCCAGCAGCATGTTCTTAGCGGGAGAAGAGACCCAGTACTTC.

The V call is TRBV19, the J call TRBJ1-1; 7 bases are a match to TRBD1. The CDR3 extends over 16 amino acids. The V segment lost 0 bases and the J segment 4 bases; nucleotides outside the gene matches: 8. The germline V gene has CDR1 LNHDA and CDR2 SQIVND (reference sequence). The CDR3 DNA is TGTGCCAGTAGTATAGATTCGGGAGGGGGCAGCACTGAAGCTTTCTTT. This gives the protein CASSIDSGGGSTEAFF.

This clone has more than one count but fewer than ten. This chain uses TRBV7-3 with TRBJ2-2; the match to TRBD1 covers 8 bases. The CDR3 is 15 amino acids. The V gene's germline CDR1 is SGHTA and CDR2 FQGTGA. The V gene end was trimmed by 5 bases and the J gene end by 6 bases; junction bases not matched to a gene: 8. The CDR3 nucleotides are TGTGCCAGCAGCGCCCAGGGGGCGCTTTCCGGGGAGCTGTTTTTT. Amino acid sequence: CASSAQGALSGELFF.